This T cell receptor (beta chain) was retrieved from a study of CD8 T cells in Susac syndrome. The CDR3 has 15 residues. CDR1 LNHDA and CDR2 SQIVND come from the germline V gene (reference sequence). Trimming cost V 1 base and J 2 bases; bases outside gene matches: 4. Random-hexamer reverse transcription was applied to about 0.45 to 1 ug RNA. Amplification of TCR beta CDR3 across 54 Vbeta and 13 Jbeta was performed with immunoSEQ multiplex PCR. TCRdb analysed the immunoSEQ multiplex PCR reads with MiXCR anew, one entry per CDR3 protein. The sample carries about 400,000 distinct CDR3 sequences, 85% to 90% recorded once. In blood CD8+ and CD4+ T cells, TCR beta underwent sequencing.

The receptor was isolated from a human donor with multiple sclerosis. The chain recombines TRBV19 with TRBJ2-7; 8 bases match TRBD1. Sequenced: CD8+ T cells from PBMCs. CDR3 residues: CASSIVSRGPYEQYF. Here the CDR3 DNA reads TGTGCCAGTAGTATAGTCTCCAGGGGGCCCTACGAGCAGTACTTC.